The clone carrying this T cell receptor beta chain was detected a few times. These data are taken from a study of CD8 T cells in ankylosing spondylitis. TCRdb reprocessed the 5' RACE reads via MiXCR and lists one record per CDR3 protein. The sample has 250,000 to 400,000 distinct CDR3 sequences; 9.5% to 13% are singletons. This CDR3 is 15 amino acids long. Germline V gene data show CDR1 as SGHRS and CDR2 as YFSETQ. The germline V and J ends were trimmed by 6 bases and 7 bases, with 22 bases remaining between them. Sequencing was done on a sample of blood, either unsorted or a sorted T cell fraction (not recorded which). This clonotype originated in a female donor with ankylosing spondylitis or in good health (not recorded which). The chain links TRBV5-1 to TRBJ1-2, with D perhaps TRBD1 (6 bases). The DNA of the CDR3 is TGCGCCAGCACTGAGGACATGGGGGCGTTGAGTGGCTACACCTTC. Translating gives CASTEDMGALSGYTF.